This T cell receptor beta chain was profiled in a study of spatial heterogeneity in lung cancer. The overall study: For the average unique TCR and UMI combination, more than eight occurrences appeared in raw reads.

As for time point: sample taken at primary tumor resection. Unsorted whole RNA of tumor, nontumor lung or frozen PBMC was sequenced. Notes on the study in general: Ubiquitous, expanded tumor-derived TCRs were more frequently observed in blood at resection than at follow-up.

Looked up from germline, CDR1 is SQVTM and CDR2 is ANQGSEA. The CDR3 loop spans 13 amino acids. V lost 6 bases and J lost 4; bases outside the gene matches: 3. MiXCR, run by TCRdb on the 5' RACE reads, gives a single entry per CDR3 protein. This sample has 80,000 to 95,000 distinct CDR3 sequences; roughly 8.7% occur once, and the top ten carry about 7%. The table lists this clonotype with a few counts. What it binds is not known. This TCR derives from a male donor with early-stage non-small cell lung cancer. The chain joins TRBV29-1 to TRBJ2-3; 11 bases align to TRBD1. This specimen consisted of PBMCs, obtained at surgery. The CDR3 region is CSVVGQGADTQYF. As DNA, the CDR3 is TGCAGCGTCGTGGGACAGGGGGCAGATACGCAGTATTTT.